This T cell receptor (beta chain) was documented in a study of read filtering for tumor transcriptome and immune sequencing. Study-wide background: Patients were 17 to 20 male and around 15 female, mean age around 67 years, range about 45 to 85. General observations from the study: Correlation between methods rose after single-read clonotypes were removed.

Germline V gene sequence: CDR1 LGHDT, CDR2 YNNKEL (reference sequence). Trimming at V came to 4 bases and at J to 5 bases, leaving 8 bases not matched to a gene. The CDR3 contains 15 residues. As to this clonotype: Its cognate antigen is unknown.

Molecular barcoded adaptors covering alpha/delta and beta/gamma chains were used on 400 to 450 ng RNA. TCRdb processed the reads anew with MiXCR; each CDR3 protein has one entry. Counted here are tens of thousands of distinct CDR3 sequences, around 13% occurring once; the ten biggest clones make up about 38%. This sequence joins TRBV3-1 and TRBJ2-7; 10 bases align to TRBD1. The sequenced material came from a population of CD138-negative cells sorted from bone marrow. This clonotype was sampled from a donor at least 40 years old with multiple myeloma. CDR3 sequence (DNA): TGTGCCAGCAGCCCCTCCGGGACAGGGGACCACGAGCAGTACTTC. Its translation: CASSPSGTGDHEQYF.